The 8 T cell receptor beta chains below come from one sample, sequenced in a study of T cells in Graves' hyperthyroidism and ophthalmopathy. RNA transcripts gave rise to amplified TCR beta CDR3 regions. RT-PCR in the first round (using the HTBI primer set) targeted the TCR CDR3. Each CDR3 protein is one row after TCRdb ran MiXCR on the multiplex PCR reads. In the table there are about 610,000 distinct CDR3 sequences, 46% of which are singletons. Input material: peripheral blood or thyroid tissue (not recorded which). These receptors were taken from a woman between 18 and 29 years old with Graves' hyperthyroidism.

V is TRBV9 and J is TRBJ2-5, with a possible D match to TRBD2 (5 bases). V was trimmed by 0 bases and J by 3 bases, leaving 9 bases between them. The CDR3 spans 14 residues. The germline gives CDR1 SGDLS, CDR2 YYNGEE. CDR3 DNA: TGTGCCAGCAGCGTAGCGGGATGGAAAGAGACCCAGTACTTC. It is translated as CASSVAGWKETQYF.

This clonotype was picked up a small number of times. Being one base from a much bigger clone, this may be a read error. The conserved phenylalanine or tryptophan normally closing the CDR3 is absent here, so this likely arose from a read error. The chain carries TRBV19 and TRBJ1-1; D is unclear. Germline V gene sequence: CDR1 LNHDA, CDR2 SQIVND (reference sequence). Trimming shortened V by 4 bases and J by 7 bases, and 22 bases separated the two germline ends. The CDR3 loop spans 16 amino acids. The CDR3 protein is CASSTRRTVTSDEAFS. Written as DNA, the CDR3 is TGTGCCAGTAGTACGAGAAGGACGGTCACTTCGGATGAAGCTTTCTCT.

This clonotype has ten or more counts. V usage is TRBV27 and J usage is TRBJ2-7; maybe TRBD1 (5 bases). Germline V gene lookup returns CDR1 MNHEY and CDR2 SMNVEV (reference sequence). V was cut by 4 bases and J by 0 bases, with 10 bases left in between. There are 14 residues in the CDR3. The CDR3 here is CASSSTAISYEQYF. In nucleotides, the CDR3 is TGTGCCAGCAGTTCGACAGCAATCTCCTACGAGCAGTACTTC.

This clonotype appeared many times. The chain employs TRBV29-1 and TRBJ2-7, with 11 bases matching TRBD1. After removal of 0 bases from V and 6 bases from J, the junction contained 10 bases not matched to a gene. CDR3 length: 16 amino acids. The germline V gene encodes CDR1 SQVTM and CDR2 ANQGSEA. The CDR3 coding sequence is TGCAGCGTTGAAGACTGGGAGGGGACAGGGGGGTCCGAGCAGTACTTC. Encoded protein: CSVEDWEGTGGSEQYF.

Comments on this clonotype: This clone may be a read error of a much larger clone one base away. The rearrangement joins TRBV14 to TRBJ2-2; TRBD2 matches at 11 bases. Per germline, CDR1 SGHDN and CDR2 FVKESK. V dropped 4 bases and J dropped 3; count of bases not matched to a gene: 4. This CDR3 has 16 residues. The CDR3 nucleotides read TGTGCCAGCAGCCGCCTGACTAGCGGGGACACCGGGGAGCTGTTTTTT. Encoded protein: CASSRLTSGDTGELFF.

In this sample, this clonotype turned up once. This may arise from a read error, as a much more abundant clone is one base away. The gene calls are TRBV6-1 and TRBJ2-7; 11 positions agree with TRBD2. Trimming cost V 8 bases and J 6 bases; bases outside gene matches: 12. Germline CDR1 reads MNHNS; CDR2 reads SASEGT. This CDR3 comprises 15 residues. CDR3 nucleotides: TGTGCCAGCGGCATTAAACTAGCGGGAGCGGTCGAGCAGTACTTC. Protein product: CASGIKLAGAVEQYF.

This clonotype has at least ten counts. The chain employs TRBV11-2 and TRBJ2-7; no clear D gene. Trimming took off 1 base at V and 7 bases at J, with 14 bases between the two ends. The CDR3 runs to 14 residues. Germline loops: CDR1 SGHAT, CDR2 FQNNGV. The CDR3 here is CASSLGRTSREQYF. Written as DNA, the CDR3 is TGTGCCAGCAGCTTAGGCAGGACCTCGCGGGAGCAGTACTTC.

The gene calls are TRBV7-9 and TRBJ2-2, with D perhaps matching TRBD1 (5 bases). Between the trimmed V and J ends, which lost 2 bases and 8 bases, there was a span of 15 bases. The CDR3 has 15 residues. The V gene's germline CDR1 is SEHNR and CDR2 FQNEAQ (reference sequence). The chain's CDR3 is CASSLLQGLKGELFF. The CDR3 nucleotides read TGTGCCAGCAGCTTACTGCAGGGTTTGAAAGGGGAGCTGTTTTTT.